This paragraph covers one T cell receptor beta chain sequence. Which antigen it targets is not known. There are no base qualities to consult, and no much larger clone falls within one base. TCRbeta CDR3 regions were amplified from genomic DNA using the immunoSEQ Assay, a bias-controlled multiplex PCR. Per the original workflow: Nucleated cell counts per sample were estimated from amplification of reference gene primers within the assay. Sequence reads were collapsed and filtered to measure the absolute abundance of every unique TCRbeta CDR3 rearrangement. Productive Simpson clonality was computed per sample as the square root of Simpson's diversity index over productive rearrangements. Not all clones reach the TCRdb copy of this immuneACCESS table, which keeps in-frame sequences only. Checked studies attribute under half of the gap to unresolved V genes and leave the rest unexplained. V, J and clone size were drawn from that table, and D and trimming were deduced from the DNA. The sample table holds 150,000 or so clones, of which around 84% were seen once. The ten largest clonotypes hold roughly a fifth of the sample.

The source of the sample is a study of blood T cell repertoires in COVID-19 (dated by TCRdb to about 2020). Regarding the study in general: Samples covering the acute and convalescent phases of COVID-19 were provided by collaborators in the United States, Italy and Spain. The prospective study material was composed of cDNA or gDNA derived from T cells, B-cell-depleted T cells, or PBMCs. Subjects who had been exposed to COVID-19, were actively infected with it, or had recovered from it provided the deeply sampled blood TCRbeta repertoires that made up the dataset. A freely available public database, intended as a resource for researchers studying the immune response to SARS-CoV-2, is where the repertoires were released. The samples were drawn from the first 160 participants of the ongoing ImmuneRACE study and from some 1,300 subjects provided by 6 global collaborators. Nearly every sample came with metadata listing a de-identified subject ID, COVID-19 status, age in years and sex. Where HLA class I and class II types were available, the types were taken from metadata supplied by the sample provider, not from assay-based typing. General study outcomes and caveats: The quantity of clinical and demographic metadata differed by source and by participant and was supplied without curation.

Inclusive of the bounding cysteine and phenylalanine, the CDR3 is 15 residues long. Only the CDR3 part of the read is kept: 45 bases, read in frame from the first base. Looking up the germline V gene yields CDR1 SGHRS and CDR2 YFSETQ. The V end gives up 4 bases and the J end 7 bases, leaving 7 bases in the junction not matched to a gene. Each collaborating institution followed its own protocols to collect whole blood in K2EDTA tubes. For TCRbeta analysis, collaborators shipped samples in one of three forms: frozen whole blood, isolated PBMCs, or DNA extracted from either of those sample types. This receptor chain uses TRBV5-1 and TRBJ1-6; 8 bases in the junction line up with TRBD1. This receptor was taken from a woman at least 80 years old with acute or convalescent COVID-19. What was sequenced was peripheral blood. CDR3 sequence: CASSLTGVGNSPLHF. The DNA sequence is given as TGCGCCAGCAGCCTGACAGGGGTTGGGAATTCACCCCTCCACTTT.